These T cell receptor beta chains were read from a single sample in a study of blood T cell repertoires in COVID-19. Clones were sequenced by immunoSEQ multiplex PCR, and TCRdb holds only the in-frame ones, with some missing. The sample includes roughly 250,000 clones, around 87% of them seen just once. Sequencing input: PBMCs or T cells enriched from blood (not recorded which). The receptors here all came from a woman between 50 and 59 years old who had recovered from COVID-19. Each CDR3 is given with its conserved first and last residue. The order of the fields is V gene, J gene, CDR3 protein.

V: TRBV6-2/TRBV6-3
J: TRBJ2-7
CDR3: CASSSPWGGISEQYF

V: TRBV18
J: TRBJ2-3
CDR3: CASSYLAGDTQYF

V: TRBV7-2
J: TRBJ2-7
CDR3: CASSLESGNFEQYF

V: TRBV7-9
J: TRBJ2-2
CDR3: CASSRTSGRTGELFF

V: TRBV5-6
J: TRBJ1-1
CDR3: CASSLWGPTEAFF

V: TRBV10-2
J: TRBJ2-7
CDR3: CASSESSGRVYEQYF

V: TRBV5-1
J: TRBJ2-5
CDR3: CASSSREYQETQYF

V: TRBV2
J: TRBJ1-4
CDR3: CASSAGLGSTNEKLFF

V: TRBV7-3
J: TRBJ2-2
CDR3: CASSDRVTGELFF

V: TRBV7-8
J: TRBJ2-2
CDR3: CASSLDRVDTGELFF

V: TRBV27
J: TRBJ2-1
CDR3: CASSLGTSGSNEQFF

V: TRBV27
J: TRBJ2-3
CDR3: CASSPSTDTQYF

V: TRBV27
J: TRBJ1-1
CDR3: CASSLRRETEAFF

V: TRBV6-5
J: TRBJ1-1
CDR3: CASSPSRSRTEAFF

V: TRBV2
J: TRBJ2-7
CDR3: CASSLEQTNYEQYF

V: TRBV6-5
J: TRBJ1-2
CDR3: CASSFDRLYGYTF

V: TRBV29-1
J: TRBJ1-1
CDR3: CSVEAQQNTEAFF

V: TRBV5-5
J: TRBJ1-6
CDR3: CASSLVVTENSPLHF

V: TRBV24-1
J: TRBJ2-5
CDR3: CATSDSQGGETQYF

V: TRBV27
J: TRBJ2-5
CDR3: CASSFGRAQETQYF

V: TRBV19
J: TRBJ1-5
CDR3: CASSNRAFNQPQHF

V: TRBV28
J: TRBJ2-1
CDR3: CASSPLTLYNEQFF

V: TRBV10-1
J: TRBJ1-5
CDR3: CASSDTADQPQHF

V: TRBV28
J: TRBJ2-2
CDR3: CASSRGPSGGMLTGELFF

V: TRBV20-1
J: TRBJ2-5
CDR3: CSAGTEETQYF

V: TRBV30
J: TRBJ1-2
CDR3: CAWGGQGVLYGYTF

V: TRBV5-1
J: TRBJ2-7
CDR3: CASSHGGSYEQYF

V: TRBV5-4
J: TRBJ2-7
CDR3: CASSTTGSSYEQYF

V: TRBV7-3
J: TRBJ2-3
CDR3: CASSLAGNTDTQYF

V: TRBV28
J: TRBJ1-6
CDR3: CGFGGGRDSGGSPLHF

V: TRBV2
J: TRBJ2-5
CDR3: CASNTLAGGSETQYF

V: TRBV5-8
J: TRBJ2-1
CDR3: CASSRAGLYNEQFF

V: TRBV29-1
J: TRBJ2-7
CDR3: CSVGSQSYEQYF

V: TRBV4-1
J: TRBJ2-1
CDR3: CASSRIGLAGGPGRSYNEQFF

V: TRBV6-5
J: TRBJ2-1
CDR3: CASNQGAAYNEQFF

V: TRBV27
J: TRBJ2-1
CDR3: CASSLLPGLAIVEQFF

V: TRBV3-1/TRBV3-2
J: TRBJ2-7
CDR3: CASSQDLLSYEQYF

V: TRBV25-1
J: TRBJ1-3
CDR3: CASRTGGSGNTIYF

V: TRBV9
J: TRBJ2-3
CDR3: CASSVEGTDTQYF

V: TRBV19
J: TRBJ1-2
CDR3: CASSIRRDRGLSTF